This TCR beta chain was identified during a study of long-term antiretroviral therapy in people with HIV. Study-wide points: Control repertoires displayed wider CDR3 length ranges than the HIV repertoires.

Cryopreserved PBMC, at about 0.95-10 million per sample, were present before DNA extraction. The CDR3 loop spans 12 amino acids. Trimming pared 5 bases from V and 2 bases from J, leaving 7 bases between. Germline V lookup: CDR1 WNHNN, CDR2 SYGVQD (reference sequence). Version v3.0 of the immunoSEQ assay was performed at survey level. Here immunoSEQ multiplex PCR was the method, and the copy in TCRdb shows in-frame clones only, minus some. The table lists more than 25,000 clones, around 80% of them singletons, with approximately 9% in the top ten. Comments on this clone: Its antigen is unknown.

The material sequenced was unsorted PBMCs, taken 3 years after starting antiretroviral therapy. The TCR comes from a man aged 35 to 55 with HIV. V is TRBV10-1 and J is TRBJ2-7, with D unclear. The CDR3 DNA follows: TGCGCCAGCAGTACCGGTACCTACGAGCAGTACTTC. Translation: CASSTGTYEQYF.